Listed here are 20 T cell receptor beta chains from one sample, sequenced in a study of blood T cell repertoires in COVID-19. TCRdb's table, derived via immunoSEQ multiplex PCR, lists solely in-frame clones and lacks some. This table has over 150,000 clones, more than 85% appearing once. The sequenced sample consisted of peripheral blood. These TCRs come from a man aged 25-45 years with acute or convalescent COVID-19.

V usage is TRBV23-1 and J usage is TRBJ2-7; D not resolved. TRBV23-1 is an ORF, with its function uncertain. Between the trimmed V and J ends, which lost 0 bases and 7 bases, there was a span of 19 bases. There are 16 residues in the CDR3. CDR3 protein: CASSQSGAEPLLEQYF. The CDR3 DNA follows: TGCGCCAGCAGTCAATCGGGCGCAGAACCGCTGTTGGAGCAGTACTTC.

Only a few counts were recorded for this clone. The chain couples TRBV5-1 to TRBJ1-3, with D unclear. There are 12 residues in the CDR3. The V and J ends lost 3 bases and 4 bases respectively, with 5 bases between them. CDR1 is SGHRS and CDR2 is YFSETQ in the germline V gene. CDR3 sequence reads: CASSSTGNTIYF. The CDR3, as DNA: TGCGCCAGCAGCTCGACAGGAAACACCATATATTTT.

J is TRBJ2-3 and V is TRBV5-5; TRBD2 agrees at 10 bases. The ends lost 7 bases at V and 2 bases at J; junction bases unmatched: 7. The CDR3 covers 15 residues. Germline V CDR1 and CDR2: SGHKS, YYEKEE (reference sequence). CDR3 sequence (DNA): TGTGCCAGCCCGAGTAGCGGGGGGACCACAGATACGCAGTATTTT. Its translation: CASPSSGGTTDTQYF.

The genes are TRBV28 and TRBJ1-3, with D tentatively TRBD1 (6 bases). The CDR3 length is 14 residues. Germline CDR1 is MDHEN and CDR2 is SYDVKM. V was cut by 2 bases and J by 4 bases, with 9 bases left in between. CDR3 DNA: TGTGCCAGCAGTTTAGGGACAACCGGAAACACCATATATTTT. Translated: CASSLGTTGNTIYF.

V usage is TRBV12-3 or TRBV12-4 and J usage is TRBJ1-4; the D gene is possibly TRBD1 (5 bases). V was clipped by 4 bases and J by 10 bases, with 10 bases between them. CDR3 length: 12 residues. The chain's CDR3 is CASSSGQGKLFF. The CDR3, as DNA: TGTGCCAGCAGTTCCGGGCAGGGAAAACTGTTTTTT.

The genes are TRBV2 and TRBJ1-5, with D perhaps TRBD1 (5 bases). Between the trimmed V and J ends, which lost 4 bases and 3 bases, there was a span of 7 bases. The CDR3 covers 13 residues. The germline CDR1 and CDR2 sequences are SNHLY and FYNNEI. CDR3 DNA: TGTGCCAGCAGTGGACAGTCCAATCAGCCCCAGCATTTT. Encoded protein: CASSGQSNQPQHF.

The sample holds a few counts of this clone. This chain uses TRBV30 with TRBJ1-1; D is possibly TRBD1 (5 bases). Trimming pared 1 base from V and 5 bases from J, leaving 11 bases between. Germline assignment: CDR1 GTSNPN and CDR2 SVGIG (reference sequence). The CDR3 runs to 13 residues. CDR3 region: CAWSGLGGTEAFF. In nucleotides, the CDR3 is TGTGCCTGGAGTGGACTCGGGGGGACTGAAGCTTTCTTT.

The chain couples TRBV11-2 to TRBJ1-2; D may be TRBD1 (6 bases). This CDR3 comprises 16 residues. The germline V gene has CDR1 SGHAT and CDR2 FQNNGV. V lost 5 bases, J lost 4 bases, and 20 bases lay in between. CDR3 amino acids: CASSRARGGASYGYTF. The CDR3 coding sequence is TGTGCCAGCAGCCGGGCGCGGGGGGGCGCGAGCTATGGCTACACCTTC.

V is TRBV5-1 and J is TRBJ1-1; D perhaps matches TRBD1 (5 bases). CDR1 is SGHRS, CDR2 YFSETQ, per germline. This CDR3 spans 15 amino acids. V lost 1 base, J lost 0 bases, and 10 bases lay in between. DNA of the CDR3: TGCGCCAGCAGCTTGTTGATAGGGGTGAACACTGAAGCTTTCTTT. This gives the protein CASSLLIGVNTEAFF.

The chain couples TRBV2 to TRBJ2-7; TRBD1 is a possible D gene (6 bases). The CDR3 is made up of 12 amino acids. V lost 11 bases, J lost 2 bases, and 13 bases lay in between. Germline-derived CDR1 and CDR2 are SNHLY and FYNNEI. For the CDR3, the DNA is TGTGCCGGAGGACAGTTTACCTACGAGCAGTACTTC. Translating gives CAGGQFTYEQYF.

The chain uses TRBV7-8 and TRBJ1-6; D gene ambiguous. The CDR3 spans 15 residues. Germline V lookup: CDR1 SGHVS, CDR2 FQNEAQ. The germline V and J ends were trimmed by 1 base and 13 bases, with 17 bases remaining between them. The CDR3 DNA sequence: TGTGCCAGCAGCTTAGTAGTGGGGAGTAGAGCGCCCCTCCACTTT. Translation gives CASSLVVGSRAPLHF.

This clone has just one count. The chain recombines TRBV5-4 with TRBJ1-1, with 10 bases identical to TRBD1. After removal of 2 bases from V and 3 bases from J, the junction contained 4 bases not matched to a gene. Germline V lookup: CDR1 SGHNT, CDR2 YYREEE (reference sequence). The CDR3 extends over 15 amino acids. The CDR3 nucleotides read TGTGCCAGCAGCTTATTTGGACAGGGGGACACTGAAGCTTTCTTT. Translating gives CASSLFGQGDTEAFF.

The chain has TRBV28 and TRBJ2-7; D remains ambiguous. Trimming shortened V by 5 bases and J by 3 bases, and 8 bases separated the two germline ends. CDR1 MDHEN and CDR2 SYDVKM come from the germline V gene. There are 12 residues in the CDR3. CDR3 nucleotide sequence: TGTGCCAGCAGTGCCGACATCTACGAGCAGTACTTC. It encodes CASSADIYEQYF.

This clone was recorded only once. CDR3 nucleotides: TGTGCCAGCGGGACAGGGGCCGCCGAGGCTAATTCACCCCTCCACTTT. It encodes CASGTGAAEANSPLHF. V gene TRBV27 combines with J gene TRBJ1-6; 10 bases fit TRBD1. With 8 bases clipped from V and 6 bases from J, the junction kept 10 bases outside the gene matches. CDR1 is MNHEY, CDR2 SMNVEV, per germline (reference sequence). The CDR3 is 16 residues long.

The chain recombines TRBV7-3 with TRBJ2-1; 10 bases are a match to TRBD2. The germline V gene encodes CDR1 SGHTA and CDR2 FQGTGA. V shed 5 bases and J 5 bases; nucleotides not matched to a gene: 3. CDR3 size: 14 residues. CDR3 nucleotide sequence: TGTGCCAGCAGCATTAGCGGGAGGAACAATGAGCAGTTCTTC. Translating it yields CASSISGRNNEQFF.

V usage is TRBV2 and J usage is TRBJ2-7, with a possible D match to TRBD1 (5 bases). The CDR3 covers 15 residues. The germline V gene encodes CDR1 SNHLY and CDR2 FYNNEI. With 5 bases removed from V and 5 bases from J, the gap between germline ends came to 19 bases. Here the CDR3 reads CASSLLVQGEHEQYF. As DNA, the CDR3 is TGTGCCAGCAGTTTATTGGTCCAGGGTGAGCACGAGCAGTACTTC.

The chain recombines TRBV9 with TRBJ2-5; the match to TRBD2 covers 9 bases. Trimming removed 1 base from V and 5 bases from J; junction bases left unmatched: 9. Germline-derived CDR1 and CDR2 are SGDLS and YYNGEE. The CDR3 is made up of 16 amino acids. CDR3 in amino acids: CASSVTGTSNTETQYF. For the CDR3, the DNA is TGTGCCAGCAGCGTAACCGGGACTAGCAATACGGAGACCCAGTACTTC.

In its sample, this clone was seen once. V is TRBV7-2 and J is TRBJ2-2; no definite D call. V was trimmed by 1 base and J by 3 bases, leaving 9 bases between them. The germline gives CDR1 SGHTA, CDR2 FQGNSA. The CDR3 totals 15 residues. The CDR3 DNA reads TGTGCCAGCAGCTTAGTAAGACTTGACACCGGGGAGCTGTTTTTT. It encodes CASSLVRLDTGELFF.

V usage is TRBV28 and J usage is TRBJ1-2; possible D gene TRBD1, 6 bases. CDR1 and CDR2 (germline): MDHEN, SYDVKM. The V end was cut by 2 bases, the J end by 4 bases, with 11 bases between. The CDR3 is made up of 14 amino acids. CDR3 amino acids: CASSLLTGIYGYTF. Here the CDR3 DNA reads TGTGCCAGCAGTTTACTTACAGGGATCTATGGCTACACCTTC.

The CDR3 sequence: CASSLRGDTQYF. The CDR3 DNA is TGTGCCAGTAGCCTACGGGGAGATACGCAGTATTTT. V and J are TRBV19 and TRBJ2-3; D is perhaps TRBD2 (5 bases). CDR3 size: 12 residues. Germline V gives CDR1 LNHDA, CDR2 SQIVND (reference sequence). The V end lost 6 bases, the J end lost 5 bases, and 9 bases lay between the germline ends.